This T cell receptor (beta chain) appears in the sequencing data of a study of circulating CD8 cells and anti-PD-1 response in melanoma (dated by TCRdb to 2020 to 2021). Concerning the study at large: Patients received nivolumab intravenously at 3 mg/kg every 2 weeks. The TCR repertoire analysis covered around 11 melanoma patients: 7 non-responders and 4 responders. In on-treatment samples, a biotinylated anti-human IgG4 antibody was used to detect PD-1. Of the 13 patients in the melanoma cohort, seven received anti-PD-1 as first-line therapy and six had prior targeted therapy or immunotherapy. Patients with complete or partial responses were classified as responders, and patients with stable or progressive disease (RECIST v1.1) were classified as non-responders.

Four subsets defined by PD-1 and/or TIGIT were sorted from live CD3+CD8+TCRalphabeta+ cells on a BD FACSAria II cell sorter. Circulating CD8 T cells were sorted into four subsets by PD-1 and TIGIT expression to characterize their relevance to anti-PD-1 therapy response. From each sorted CD8 T-cell subset, both TCR alpha and TCR beta chains were sequenced. Peripheral blood was collected at three points: before the first anti-PD-1 injection, after two injections and after four injections. PBMCs were immediately isolated by Ficoll gradient centrifugation. Until use, PBMCs were cryopreserved in liquid nitrogen in RPMI containing approximately 20% FCS and roughly 10% DMSO. After thawing, PBMCs were stained with a viability dye plus antibodies against CD3, CD8alpha, TCRalphabeta, PD-1 and TIGIT. Total RNA was extracted with the RNeasy Kit, and every sample reached a RIN above 7. Remarks on this clonotype: The antigen it recognizes is unknown. No much larger clonotype is one base removed from it; base qualities were not supplied.

The germline V gene (reference sequence) sets CDR1 to LNHDA and CDR2 to SQIVND. Spanning cysteine to phenylalanine, the CDR3 consists of 14 amino acids. Of the read, only the CDR3 DNA is kept; its 42 bases are in frame from base 1. Trimmed from V: 6 bases; trimmed from J: 4 bases; junction bases lacking a gene match: 9. Sequenced on a NextSeq 500. The QIAseq Immune Repertoire RNA Library Kit, Human TCR Panel, was used to prepare TCR libraries from about 16 ng of total RNA. Sequencing of the TCR libraries was done on an Illumina NextSeq with a Mid Output V2 kit and asymmetric 261x41 paired-end reads. Every TCR library was diluted to 4 nM, then pooled, denatured and loaded at 0.9 to 1 pM. The authors processed their data as follows. The QIAGEN GeneGlobe Data Analysis Center was used to process TCR FASTQ files, and downstream analysis was done in R 3.5.2. Clonality was computed as one minus Shannon entropy normalized by the log of the number of unique productive sequences. Within each subset, Fisher exact tests at 5% FDR identified TRA or TRB clonotypes differing in abundance between baseline and M1. Clonotypes with differential abundance were put into four groups: emerging, expanding, contracting or non-expanding/contracting. Repertoire overlap between patients was measured with Morisita's overlap index. TCRdb trimmed the raw reads at Q25, called clones with MiXCR and kept productive beta chains. For every CDR3 protein sequence, its rows merge into one entry that carries the most common genes and DNA. In this record, the V and J calls reflect TCRdb's handling and not the investigators' own analysis. The sample table lists roughly 1,000 distinct CDR3 sequences, more than 9% of them with a count of one. 50% to 70% of the sample lies in the top ten.

Paper-wide results and their limitations: Tumor material was not accessible, so tumor reactivity was assessed by peptide assays on expanded sorted subsets instead. Experiments were generally performed without replicates because of limited material. Repertoires were largely private between subsets, with under 8% of TRB clonotypes shared at M1; sharing was highest between DPOS and TIGIT. The cohort included both treatment-naive and previously treated patients, and the authors noted that this mix could influence results. The published TCR repertoire comparisons relied only on baseline and M1 samples from a small cohort that had few responders. The DNEG repertoire had the highest diversity, the PD-1 and DPOS repertoires had similar and higher clonality, and the TIGIT repertoires had the lowest diversity.

This receptor was identified in a human donor with melanoma. The material sequenced was CD8+ T cells from PBMCs, taken at baseline or after one month of anti-PD-1 therapy (not recorded which). This sequence uses TRBV19 and TRBJ2-7; a stretch of 7 junction bases matches TRBD1. CDR3 reads: CASSQQGPLYEQYF. The DNA sequence reads TGTGCCAGTAGCCAACAGGGGCCCCTATACGAGCAGTACTTC. The full variable domain, completed from the reference TRBV19 and TRBJ2-7 proteins outside the CDR3, reads DGGITQSPKYLFRKEGQNVTLSCEQNLNHDAMYWYRQDPGQGLRLIYYSQIVNDFQKGDIAEGYSVSREKKESFPLTVTSAQKNPTAFYLCASSQQGPLYEQYFGPGTRLTVT.